The present entry profiles one T cell receptor (beta chain) with its context. TCRdb keeps only in-frame clones here, not all; method: immunoSEQ multiplex PCR. The sample records 95,000 to 150,000 clones, almost 90% being singletons. The data are from a study of blood T cell repertoires in COVID-19. V was trimmed by 4 bases and J by 5 bases, leaving 18 bases between them. Germline loops: CDR1 KGHDR, CDR2 SFDVKD. There are 16 residues in the CDR3. Sequenced material: peripheral blood. V and J are TRBV24-1 and TRBJ2-3; TRBD2 is a possible D gene (6 bases). This clonotype originated in a woman aged 45-60 years with active or convalescent COVID-19. CDR3 sequence reads: CATSDRVAAAEDTQYF. CDR3 bases: TGTGCCACCAGTGACCGCGTAGCGGCCGCGGAAGATACGCAGTATTTT.